This TCR beta chain was captured by sequencing in a study of blood T cell repertoires in COVID-19. Whole-study context: Spain, Italy and the United States supplied samples that represented acute and convalescent COVID-19. Nucleic acid was either cDNA or gDNA, and it came from T cells, B-cell-depleted T cells, or PBMCs.

The CDR3 runs 17 residues. Per germline, CDR1 MNHEY and CDR2 SVGEGT. V was cut by 0 bases and J by 2 bases, with 15 bases left in between. Profiling relied on immunoSEQ multiplex PCR, and the TCRdb table lists in-frame clones only, not all of them. The repertoire holds 180,000 or so clones, with about four fifths as singletons. Seattle's cohort entered during active infection and was followed longitudinally. Sample: peripheral blood. The chain joins TRBV6-2 or TRBV6-3 to TRBJ2-3; the D gene is possibly TRBD1 (6 bases). The origin of this receptor is a woman in her forties with COVID-19, enrolled during active disease. The CDR3, as DNA: TGTGCCAGCAGTTACTCAGGGCAGGGGAGATACACAGATACGCAGTATTTT. Residues: CASSYSGQGRYTDTQYF.